This entry lists 27 T cell receptor beta chains sequenced from one sample in a study of blood T cell repertoires in COVID-19. Profiling relied on immunoSEQ multiplex PCR, and the TCRdb table lists in-frame clones only, not all of them. The top ten hold about 1.5% of the sample, which has about 38,000 clones, 80% to 90% seen once. Sequencing input: peripheral blood. The source is a man in his sixties with COVID-19, enrolled during active disease.

This chain connects TRBV25-1 to TRBJ1-2; no firm D call. V was pared by 4 bases and J by 3 bases, with 6 bases between. CDR3 size: 12 residues. CDR1 is MGHDK, CDR2 SYGVNS, per germline. The DNA of the CDR3 is TGTGCCAGCAGTGTCGGGGACTATGGCTACACCTTC. This gives the protein CASSVGDYGYTF.

The genes are TRBV19 and TRBJ2-2, with 8 bases that match TRBD2. This CDR3 is built from 15 residues. CDR1 LNHDA and CDR2 SQIVND come from the germline V gene (reference sequence). V was pared by 4 bases and J by 2 bases, with 3 bases of the junction left unmatched. The CDR3 is CASSTGLANTGELFF. The CDR3 DNA reads TGTGCCAGTAGTACAGGACTAGCTAACACCGGGGAGCTGTTTTTT.

The chain uses TRBV24-1 and TRBJ2-3, with TRBD2 matching 13 bases. Germline CDR1 KGHDR, CDR2 SFDVKD. The CDR3 extends over 15 amino acids. V dropped 6 bases and J dropped 5; count of bases not matched to a gene: 4. CDR3 sequence (DNA): TGTGCCACCAGTAACCGGACTAGCGGGAGAGATACGCAGTATTTT. It translates to CATSNRTSGRDTQYF.

V is TRBV9 and J is TRBJ2-3; 8 bases line up with TRBD2. Germline CDR1 SGDLS, CDR2 YYNGEE. The CDR3 loop spans 15 amino acids. V shed 4 bases and J 8 bases; nucleotides not matched to a gene: 12. Written as DNA, the CDR3 is TGTGCCAGCAGCAAAAAGCGGGAGTGGGCGGTTACGCAGTATTTT. Its protein is CASSKKREWAVTQYF. Looking up the rest from reference TRBV9 and TRBJ2-3 gives the full variable domain: DSGVTQTPKHLITATGQRVTLRCSPRSGDLSVYWYQQSLDQGLQFLIQYYNGEERAKGNILERFSAQQFPDLHSELNLSSLELGDSALYFCASSKKREWAVTQYFGPGTRLTVL.

This chain uses TRBV5-1 with TRBJ2-1; 8 nucleotides agree with TRBD1. The CDR3 totals 15 residues. The V gene's germline CDR1 is SGHRS and CDR2 YFSETQ. After removal of 5 bases from V and 5 bases from J, the junction contained 9 bases not matched to a gene. CDR3 sequence reads: CASSSGGAAHNEQFF. In nucleotides, the CDR3 is TGCGCCAGCAGTTCAGGGGGCGCGGCCCACAATGAGCAGTTCTTC. Full variable domain (missing parts from reference TRBV5-1 and TRBJ2-1): KAGVTQTPRYLIKTRGQQVTLSCSPISGHRSVSWYQQTPGQGLQFLFEYFSETQRNKGNFPGRFSGRQFSNSRSEMNVSTLELGDSALYLCASSSGGAAHNEQFFGPGTRLTVL.

Only a few counts were recorded for this clone. The chain joins TRBV6-5 to TRBJ1-5; D perhaps matches TRBD1 (6 bases). V was pared by 6 bases and J by 5 bases, with 17 bases between. Germline V lookup: CDR1 MNHEY, CDR2 SVGAGI. CDR3 size: 15 residues. The CDR3 DNA is TGTGCCAGCAGGCTGGGGGGGGCCACGTATCAGCCCCAGCATTTT. The encoded protein is CASRLGGATYQPQHF.

The V gene is TRBV6-5, the J gene TRBJ1-4; TRBD1 matches 8 bases. The germline gives CDR1 MNHEY, CDR2 SVGAGI. Trimming removed 10 bases from V and 7 bases from J; junction bases left unmatched: 11. The CDR3 sequence is 14 residues long. CDR3 protein: CATNQDRAGEKLFF. The DNA for the CDR3 is TGTGCCACCAACCAGGACAGGGCTGGTGAAAAACTGTTTTTT.

For the CDR3, the DNA is TGTGCCAGTAGTACGACAGGGAATACGCAGTATTTT. This translates into CASSTTGNTQYF. The rearrangement joins TRBV19 to TRBJ2-3, with 7 bases identical to TRBD1. Germline V CDR1 and CDR2: LNHDA, SQIVND (reference sequence). The CDR3 consists of 12 residues. V lost 4 bases to trimming and J lost 7 bases; unmatched junction nucleotides: 2.

The chain combines TRBV4-2 with TRBJ2-5; tentative D call: TRBD2 (6 bases). Per germline, CDR1 LGHNA and CDR2 YNFKEQ. V gave up 0 bases and J gave up 2 bases, with 13 bases separating them. The CDR3 is 16 amino acids. CDR3 bases: TGTGCCAGCAGCCAAGATTATCGTGGGGGGCAAGAGACCCAGTACTTC. It encodes CASSQDYRGGQETQYF.

The chain employs TRBV11-2 and TRBJ2-1; 13 bases map to TRBD2. J gave up 9 bases and V 5 bases, and 7 bases lay outside the gene matches. The CDR3 contains 15 residues. The germline V gene has CDR1 SGHAT and CDR2 FQNNGV. As DNA, the CDR3 is TGTGCCAGCAGCCTCGGACTAGCGGGAGTGGCTGAGCAGTTCTTC. Residues: CASSLGLAGVAEQFF. The full variable domain, rest sourced from reference TRBV11-2 and TRBJ2-1, is EAGVAQSPRYKIIEKRQSVAFWCNPISGHATLYWYQQILGQGPKLLIQFQNNGVVDDSQLPKDRFSAERLKGVDSTLKIQPAKLEDSAVYLCASSLGLAGVAEQFFGPGTRLTVL.

The chain couples TRBV7-8 to TRBJ2-7, with 8 bases fitting TRBD1. The CDR3 consists of 14 residues. Germline-derived CDR1 and CDR2 are SGHVS and FQNEAQ. The ends lost 3 bases at V and 3 bases at J; junction bases unmatched: 4. The CDR3 sequence: CASSLDRVDYEQYF. The CDR3, as DNA: TGTGCCAGCAGCTTGGACAGGGTTGACTACGAGCAGTACTTC.

The gene calls are TRBV27 and TRBJ2-7, with D perhaps TRBD1 (5 bases). The germline gives CDR1 MNHEY, CDR2 SMNVEV (reference sequence). Trimming removed 3 bases from V and 4 bases from J, with 19 bases in between. The CDR3 consists of 16 residues. The CDR3 region has the DNA TGTGCCAGCAGTTTCCAATCGGTCACAGCAGGGTACGAGCAGTACTTC. Translation gives CASSFQSVTAGYEQYF.

J is TRBJ2-1 and V is TRBV19, with TRBD2 matching 12 bases. The CDR3 spans 18 residues. Trimming cost V 3 bases and J 0 bases; bases outside gene matches: 6. The germline V gene has CDR1 LNHDA and CDR2 SQIVND (reference sequence). The CDR3 loop is CASSILATSGSSYNEQFF. The CDR3 region has the DNA TGTGCCAGTAGTATCCTCGCGACTAGCGGGAGCTCCTACAATGAGCAGTTCTTC.

The V gene is TRBV18, the J gene TRBJ2-2; D unclear. The CDR3 extends over 15 amino acids. The germline CDR1 and CDR2 sequences are KGHSH and LQKENI. Trimming took off 1 base at V and 0 bases at J, with 6 bases between the two ends. The CDR3 reads CASSPLDTNTGELFF. CDR3 in DNA: TGTGCCAGCTCACCACTCGACACGAACACCGGGGAGCTGTTTTTT.

The chain links TRBV4-3 to TRBJ2-2; no clear D gene. CDR1 and CDR2 (germline): LGHNA, YSLEER. With 1 base removed from V and 0 bases from J, the gap between germline ends came to 12 bases. The CDR3 contains 17 residues. The CDR3 reads CASSQGATKANTGELFF. The CDR3 DNA reads TGCGCCAGCAGCCAAGGCGCGACAAAGGCGAACACCGGGGAGCTGTTTTTT.

V and J are TRBV5-4 and TRBJ2-1, with 11 nucleotides matching TRBD1. The CDR3 length is 16 residues. V lost 3 bases, J lost 4 bases, and 6 bases stayed unmatched. Germline-derived CDR1 and CDR2 are SGHNT and YYREEE (reference sequence). The CDR3 region has the DNA TGTGCCAGCAGCTGGACAGGGGGCTCAGTATACAATGAGCAGTTCTTC. It yields the protein CASSWTGGSVYNEQFF.

V and J are TRBV6-1 and TRBJ1-3; D unresolved. Germline assignment: CDR1 MNHNS and CDR2 SASEGT. The CDR3 spans 13 residues. Deletions cut 10 bases from V and 9 bases from J, with 19 bases between. CDR3 nucleotides: TGTGCCACCTCGACTAATACCTTAAGCACCATATATTTT. It encodes CATSTNTLSTIYF.

J is TRBJ2-1 and V is TRBV28; maybe TRBD2 (6 bases). The CDR3 is 16 amino acids. The germline V gene encodes CDR1 MDHEN and CDR2 SYDVKM. V lost 1 base and J 0 bases, leaving 10 bases between the germline ends. The CDR3 nucleotides read TGTGCCAGCAGTTTATCCCGACTAGGCTCCTACAATGAGCAGTTCTTC. It is translated as CASSLSRLGSYNEQFF.

V usage is TRBV9 and J usage is TRBJ1-2; D uncertain. Trimming stripped 4 bases from V and 0 bases from J, with 13 bases between. The CDR3 runs to 15 residues. CDR1 and CDR2 (germline): SGDLS, YYNGEE. CDR3 sequence (DNA): TGTGCCAGCAGCTTTTCGACGGGTCCTAACTATGGCTACACCTTC. It encodes CASSFSTGPNYGYTF.

The chain uses TRBV7-9 and TRBJ1-1; a possible D gene is TRBD1 (5 bases). The CDR3 runs 13 residues. Trimming removed 1 base at V and 11 bases at J, with 14 bases between. Germline V gives CDR1 SEHNR, CDR2 FQNEAQ (reference sequence). The DNA for the CDR3 is TGTGCCAGCAGCTTAGAGGGGCGAAGGTCGGCTTTCTTT. This codes for CASSLEGRRSAFF.

In its sample, this clone was seen once. The CDR3 region has the DNA TGTGCCAGCAGCAGGGGCCACGAGCAGTACTTC. Translated: CASSRGHEQYF. The J gene is TRBJ2-7, the V gene TRBV11-3, with D maybe TRBD1 (5 bases). Germline V gives CDR1 SGHNT, CDR2 YENEEA. The CDR3 loop spans 11 amino acids. The V end was cut by 5 bases, the J end by 5 bases, with 7 bases between.

The J gene is TRBJ1-5, the V gene TRBV12-5; no clear D gene. Between the trimmed V and J ends, which lost 9 bases and 3 bases, there was a span of 15 bases. The CDR3 runs 14 residues. In germline, CDR1 is LGHNT, CDR2 FRNRAP. CDR3 DNA: TGTGCTAGGTTCTTCTGGCAGATCAATCAGCCCCAGCATTTT. It encodes CARFFWQINQPQHF. The full variable domain, in which reference TRBV12-5 and TRBJ1-5 provide the parts outside the CDR3, is DARVTQTPRHKVTEMGQEVTMRCQPILGHNTVFWYRQTMMQGLELLAYFRNRAPLDDSGMPKDRFSAEMPDATLATLKIQPSEPRDSAVYFCARFFWQINQPQHFGDGTRLSIL.

The rearrangement links TRBV14 to TRBJ2-7, with 10 nucleotides matching TRBD1. The CDR3 consists of 16 residues. With V trimmed by 2 bases and J by 5 bases, 9 bases remained unmatched. Per germline, CDR1 SGHDN and CDR2 FVKESK. The CDR3 DNA sequence: TGTGCCAGCAGCCAACGACGGGGACAGGGGATAGACGAGCAGTACTTC. It codes for CASSQRRGQGIDEQYF.

The chain has TRBV5-1 and TRBJ2-2; tentative D call: TRBD2 (7 bases). The V and J ends lost 7 bases and 1 base respectively, with 20 bases between them. Germline CDR1 reads SGHRS; CDR2 reads YFSETQ. The CDR3 totals 17 residues. The CDR3 DNA reads TGCGCCAGCTGCATGGGGGCTAGCGGACGGAACACCGGGGAGCTGTTTTTT. This translates into CASCMGASGRNTGELFF.

This rearrangement joins TRBV7-9 to TRBJ2-3, with 10 bases matching TRBD2. Trimming took 5 bases from V and 0 from J; bases not matched to a gene: 5. CDR1 SEHNR and CDR2 FQNEAQ come from the germline V gene (reference sequence). This CDR3 comprises 16 residues. The CDR3 loop is CASSPGLAESTDTQYF. CDR3 coding DNA: TGTGCCAGCAGCCCAGGACTAGCGGAAAGCACAGATACGCAGTATTTT.

The chain has TRBV6-5 and TRBJ2-7; TRBD1 aligns across 9 bases. Germline trimming cut 6 bases from V and 5 bases from J; bases unmatched to any gene: 11. Germline CDR1 MNHEY, CDR2 SVGAGI. The CDR3 has 15 residues. The CDR3, as DNA: TGTGCCAGCAGCCCCACCGGGACAGGGAGTAACGAGCAGTACTTC. Translation gives CASSPTGTGSNEQYF.

The V and J genes are TRBV30 and TRBJ1-1, with D maybe TRBD1 (5 bases). Trimming stripped 0 bases from V and 5 bases from J, with 10 bases between. This CDR3 has 13 residues. CDR1 is GTSNPN and CDR2 is SVGIG in the germline V gene (reference sequence). The CDR3 loop reads CAWSVWGGTEAFF. The CDR3 DNA reads TGTGCCTGGAGTGTATGGGGGGGAACTGAAGCTTTCTTT.